A selection of T cell receptor beta chains follows, all from one sample in a study of CD8 T cells in ankylosing spondylitis. TCRdb re-called the 5' RACE reads with MiXCR, one entry per CDR3 protein. This table has about 260,000 distinct CDR3 sequences, over 15% appearing once. The sample was blood, either unsorted or a sorted T cell fraction (not recorded which). These receptor sequences come from a male donor with ankylosing spondylitis or in good health (not recorded which). Both conserved end residues are trimmed from each CDR3.

v_call	j_call	cdr3_aa
TRBV29-1	TRBJ2-1	SVEVGTGQF
TRBV2	TRBJ2-2	ASRKGQTAVTGELF
TRBV12-3/TRBV12-4	TRBJ1-2	ASSRPTGGHGYT
TRBV5-1	TRBJ1-1	ASSRTGGLDTEAF
TRBV7-8	TRBJ2-3	ASSLTRGVTDTQY
TRBV9	TRBJ2-3	ASSVGLAGDTQY
TRBV5-1	TRBJ2-2	ASSLRRYTGELF
TRBV29-1	TRBJ2-1	SVSPGGSYNEQF
TRBV12-3/TRBV12-4	TRBJ2-3	ASSLGTNTDTQY
TRBV15	TRBJ2-5	ATSRGEGGEETQY
TRBV12-3/TRBV12-4	TRBJ2-5	ASSPGGTETQY
TRBV24-1	TRBJ2-3	ATSDPGQGVPDTQY
TRBV9	TRBJ1-2	ASSEAGDPLYGYT
TRBV5-1	TRBJ1-5	ASSFNQPQH
TRBV5-1	TRBJ1-3	ASSLIGEPGNTIY
TRBV29-1	TRBJ2-3	SVETTSGRSDTQY
TRBV5-1	TRBJ1-5	ASSLIGTGDQPQH
TRBV5-1	TRBJ2-3	ASSQTLAGGSTDTQY
TRBV15	TRBJ2-1	ATSRESGGRYNEQF
TRBV9	TRBJ1-6	ASSPNRQSSPLH
TRBV12-5	TRBJ2-2	ASGHGTGELF
TRBV11-2	TRBJ2-5	ASSLGPTGETQY
TRBV18	TRBJ2-1	ASSPPLKSDNEQF
TRBV2	TRBJ2-2	ASGRQGANTGELF